This section outlines one TCR beta chain sequence together with its context. This sample is drawn from a study of Ad26.COV2.S vaccination and SARS-CoV-2 variants. Study details: Dosing was one shot or two shots 56 days apart.

Clones were read by immunoSEQ multiplex PCR, and TCRdb kept only the in-frame ones, dropping some. Here the sample spans around 500,000 clones, 89% being singletons. CDR1 and CDR2 from the germline V gene are MNHNY and SVGAGI (reference sequence). This CDR3 contains 17 residues. V lost 5 bases, J lost 1 base, and 20 bases lay in between. Treatment of the sample: some 20 received Ad26.COV2.S at low or high dose, single or two shots; about 5 received placebo; per-sample allocation not given. Sampling took place 63 days after the first vaccine or placebo injection. The study used a vaccine consisting of an Ad26 vector that expressed Wuhan-strain SARS-CoV-2 spike.

The source was peripheral blood, collected in a trial of Ad26.COV2.S vaccine versus placebo. The TCR was taken from a person aged 18-65 years who received the Ad26.COV2.S COVID-19 vaccine or a placebo. The rearrangement links TRBV6-6 to TRBJ2-5; weak D call: TRBD1 (5 bases). CDR3 in amino acids: CASSQRRQSRIQETQYF. The CDR3 coding sequence is TGTGCCAGCAGTCAAAGGAGACAGAGCCGCATCCAAGAGACCCAGTACTTC.